A single sample is the source of the 16 T cell receptor beta chains below, sequenced in a study of neurological immune-mediated disorders. TCRdb called the 5' RACE reads again in MiXCR, with one record for every CDR3 protein. The table has tens of thousands of distinct CDR3 sequences, 5.2% seen once. The material sequenced was PBMCs. Every receptor here comes from a man between 18 and 29 years old with multiple sclerosis.

At least ten counts were recorded for this clonotype. The CDR3 protein is CSAINRGYYGYTF. The CDR3 DNA follows: TGCAGTGCAATCAACAGGGGGTACTATGGCTACACCTTC. V gene TRBV20-1 combines with J gene TRBJ1-2, with 8 bases that match TRBD1. Trimming cost V 6 bases and J 3 bases; bases outside gene matches: 6. CDR3 length: 13 residues. Per the germline V gene, CDR1 is DFQATT and CDR2 is SNEGSKA (reference sequence).

This clonotype was picked up a small number of times. A much bigger clone sits one base away, suggesting this may be a read error. CDR3 in DNA: TGTGCCAGCAGCGTCGGAGTCGACAGCAGTAGCACAGATACGCAGTATTTT. This translates into CASSVGVDSSSTDTQYF. The rearrangement joins TRBV9 to TRBJ2-3, with D perhaps TRBD1 (5 bases). Looked up from germline, CDR1 is SGDLS and CDR2 is YYNGEE. The CDR3 loop spans 17 amino acids. Trimming stripped 2 bases from V and 0 bases from J, with 16 bases between. The variable domain in full, completed from reference TRBV9 and TRBJ2-3, reads DSGVTQTPKHLITATGQRVTLRCSPRSGDLSVYWYQQSLDQGLQFLIQYYNGEERAKGNILERFSAQQFPDLHSELNLSSLELGDSALYFCASSVGVDSSSTDTQYFGPGTRLTVL.

This clonotype was detected a few times. A read error may be the cause here, since a much bigger clone is one base away. The chain links TRBV5-1 to TRBJ1-3; D call uncertain. The CDR3 is 13 residues long. The ends were cut back, 0 bases at V and 9 bases at J, with 10 bases in the middle. Germline lookup yields CDR1 SGHRS and CDR2 YFSETQ. The CDR3 reads CASSLGKGSTIYF. As DNA, the CDR3 is TGCGCCAGCAGCTTGGGGAAGGGTTCCACCATATATTTT.

This clonotype appeared many times. V gene TRBV7-9 combines with J gene TRBJ1-6; D remains ambiguous. The V and J ends lost 1 base and 6 bases respectively, with 7 bases between them. Germline V gene lookup returns CDR1 SEHNR and CDR2 FQNEAQ (reference sequence). This CDR3 region has 14 residues. The CDR3 loop reads CASSLVGVNSPLHF. CDR3 sequence (DNA): TGTGCCAGCAGCTTAGTTGGGGTTAATTCACCCCTCCACTTT.

This chain connects TRBV11-3 to TRBJ2-1; D is ambiguous. V lost 5 bases and J 7 bases, leaving 12 bases between the germline ends. Germline V lookup: CDR1 SGHNT, CDR2 YENEEA. There are 13 residues in the CDR3. In nucleotides, the CDR3 is TGTGCCAGCAGCGCTATAATAGGGAATGAGCAGTTCTTC. Its protein is CASSAIIGNEQFF.

In this sample, this clonotype turned up many times. The chain has TRBV5-6 and TRBJ2-7; unclear D gene. CDR3 length: 15 residues. The germline gives CDR1 SGHDT, CDR2 YYEEEE. Trimming pared 4 bases from V and 2 bases from J, leaving 16 bases between. DNA for the CDR3: TGTGCCAGCAGCCCAAGACCGGACGCTACCTACGAGCAGTACTTC. Translated, it gives CASSPRPDATYEQYF.

This clonotype was observed at least ten times. Germline and junction disagree at one end, which may indicate a read error. This chain links TRBV20-1 with TRBJ1-6, with D tentatively TRBD1 (6 bases). From germline, CDR1 is DFQATT and CDR2 SNEGSKA (reference sequence). The CDR3 contains 14 residues. CDR3 protein: CSASGPGESSPLNF. Here the CDR3 DNA reads TGCAGTGCTAGTGGTCCAGGGGAAAGCTCACCCCTCAACTTT.

This clonotype was seen ten or more times. CDR3 amino acids: CSARAPVGETQYF. Here the CDR3 DNA reads TGCAGTGCTAGAGCTCCCGTGGGGGAGACCCAGTACTTC. This chain connects TRBV20-1 to TRBJ2-5; D not certain. V was pared by 1 base and J by 5 bases, with 11 bases between. Germline-derived CDR1 and CDR2 are DFQATT and SNEGSKA (reference sequence). The CDR3 loop spans 13 amino acids.

This clonotype came up many times. This rearrangement joins TRBV10-3 to TRBJ1-2; 9 nucleotides agree with TRBD1. Per germline, CDR1 ENHRY and CDR2 SYGVKD. The CDR3 length is 14 residues. V dropped 6 bases and J dropped 2; count of bases not matched to a gene: 4. The CDR3 sequence: CAISGTGRNYGYTF. Written as DNA, the CDR3 is TGTGCCATCAGCGGGACAGGGAGAAACTATGGCTACACCTTC.

This clonotype has a count of ten or more. The chain carries TRBV20-1 and TRBJ1-2, with TRBD1 matching over 12 bases. This CDR3 region has 14 residues. V lost 3 bases, J lost 8 bases, and 7 bases stayed unmatched. Germline V gene data show CDR1 as DFQATT and CDR2 as SNEGSKA (reference sequence). The CDR3 region is CSARGQGADRGYTF. The DNA for the CDR3 is TGCAGTGCTAGGGGACAGGGGGCGGATCGGGGCTACACCTTC.

Ten or more counts support this clonotype. The V and J genes are TRBV7-2 and TRBJ2-3; no clear D. V lost 2 bases and J lost 1, with 4 bases in between. Germline V lookup: CDR1 SGHTA, CDR2 FQGNSA. The CDR3 length is 13 residues. CDR3 sequence reads: CASSLQGTDTQYF. In DNA form, the CDR3 reads TGTGCCAGCAGCTTACAGGGCACAGATACGCAGTATTTT.

This clonotype was observed many times. The chain links TRBV10-3 to TRBJ1-1; TRBD1 matches at 9 bases. The CDR3 contains 15 residues. Germline CDR1 reads ENHRY; CDR2 reads SYGVKD. Losses at the gene ends were 7 bases for V and 6 bases for J; bases not matched to a gene: 12. For the CDR3, the DNA is TGTGCCATCAACTCCCGCGGAACAGGGGGCTCTGAAGCTTTCTTT. Translation gives CAINSRGTGGSEAFF.

This clonotype was seen a handful of times. Given a much more abundant clone one base away, this may be a read error. This chain joins TRBV7-6 and TRBJ1-5; D gene uncertain. CDR3 length equals 14 residues. Per the germline V gene, CDR1 is SGHVS and CDR2 is FNYEAQ. The CDR3 DNA reads as TGTGCCAGCAGCCCGACGGATAGCAATCAGCCCCAGAATTTT. Encoded protein: CASSPTDSNQPQNF.

This clonotype was found many times. CDR3 protein: CASTQSPTGTDTQYF. The CDR3 bases are TGTGCCAGCACCCAATCCCCGACAGGCACAGATACGCAGTATTTT. V is TRBV7-2 and J is TRBJ2-3, with TRBD1 as a possible D gene (5 bases). The CDR3 length is 15 residues. Germline assignment: CDR1 SGHTA and CDR2 FQGNSA. V lost 7 bases and J 1 base, leaving 15 bases between the germline ends. The whole variable domain, remainder taken from reference TRBV7-2 and TRBJ2-3, is GAGVSQSPSNKVTEKGKDVELRCDPISGHTALYWYRQSLGQGLEFLIYFQGNSAPDKSGLPSDRFSAERTGGSVSTLTIQRTQQEDSAVYLCASTQSPTGTDTQYFGPGTRLTVL.

Details on this clonotype: An end of the junction does not agree with germline; a read error may underlie this. V usage is TRBV20-1 and J usage is TRBJ2-1; 7 bases match TRBD1. The CDR3 has 13 residues. Per the germline V gene, CDR1 is DFQATT and CDR2 is SNEGSKA (reference sequence). The CDR3 reads CGARPTGVDEQFF. Written as DNA, the CDR3 is TGCGGTGCTAGACCCACAGGGGTTGATGAGCAGTTCTTC.

This clonotype was seen repeatedly, ten times or more. This chain uses TRBV5-1 with TRBJ2-3; D call uncertain. V lost 0 bases to trimming and J lost 1 base, with 6 bases between them. This CDR3 has 14 amino acids. The V gene's germline CDR1 is SGHRS and CDR2 YFSETQ. The CDR3, as DNA: TGCGCCAGCAGCTTGGACGCACGCACAGATACGCAGTATTTT. This sequence encodes CASSLDARTDTQYF. Complete variable domain (other parts from reference TRBV5-1 and TRBJ2-3): KAGVTQTPRYLIKTRGQQVTLSCSPISGHRSVSWYQQTPGQGLQFLFEYFSETQRNKGNFPGRFSGRQFSNSRSEMNVSTLELGDSALYLCASSLDARTDTQYFGPGTRLTVL.